One and the same sample provided the 8 T cell receptor beta chains below, sequenced in a study of blood T cells in healthy people across ages. A second roughly 6 to 11 cycle PCR used barcoded and J-beta primers. TCRdb itself ran the 5' RACE reads through MiXCR, one entry per CDR3 protein. The sample carries about 1 million distinct CDR3 sequences, 35% to 50% recorded once. Sample: blood. Receptor source: a woman aged 60-70 years in good health.

The rearrangement joins TRBV27 to TRBJ2-7, with 8 bases identical to TRBD1. This CDR3 has 15 amino acids. Germline values: CDR1 MNHEY, CDR2 SMNVEV (reference sequence). V dropped 5 bases and J dropped 7; count of bases not matched to a gene: 13. The CDR3 is CASSVDRGLYNEQYF. CDR3 DNA: TGTGCCAGCAGTGTCGACAGGGGCCTCTACAATGAGCAGTACTTC.

The table lists this clonotype with a few counts. The chain joins TRBV6-6 to TRBJ2-5; D may be TRBD1 or TRBD2 (5 bases each). TRBJ2-7 explains the end of the DNA better; the J call may be wrong. The CDR3 is made up of 14 amino acids. CDR1 is MNHNY and CDR2 is SVGAGI in the germline V gene (reference sequence). CDR3 in amino acids: CASNSGTEIYEQYF. In DNA form, the CDR3 reads TGTGCCAGCAACTCCGGGACGGAAATTTACGAGCAGTACTTC.

This clonotype was seen only a few times. The genes are TRBV29-1 and TRBJ2-7; D is perhaps TRBD1 or TRBD2 (5 bases each). Germline V lookup: CDR1 SQVTM, CDR2 ANQGSEA. V lost 5 bases and J lost 2, with 7 bases in between. This CDR3 has 11 amino acids. The CDR3 DNA reads TGCAGCGTTTGGGGGACCTACGAGCAGTACTTC. Translated: CSVWGTYEQYF.

The V call is TRBV5-6, the J call TRBJ2-1; 9 bases match TRBD1. CDR3 length: 15 amino acids. Germline CDR1 reads SGHDT; CDR2 reads YYEEEE. The ends lost 6 bases at V and 7 bases at J; junction bases unmatched: 11. CDR3 bases: TGTGCCAGCAAAGCCGGGACAGGGTCGTTAAATGAGCAGTTCTTC. Translating gives CASKAGTGSLNEQFF.

This clonotype appeared a few times. The chain has TRBV7-3 and TRBJ2-7; no reliable D call. This CDR3 spans 14 amino acids. V lost 0 bases to trimming and J lost 3 bases, with 9 bases between them. Germline-derived CDR1 and CDR2 are SGHTA and FQGTGA. CDR3 protein: CASSLTHGDYEQYF. In DNA form, the CDR3 reads TGTGCCAGCAGCTTAACCCACGGCGACTACGAGCAGTACTTC.

This clonotype was seen a few times. J is TRBJ2-1 and V is TRBV24-1, with D possibly being TRBD2 (6 bases). Germline V lookup: CDR1 KGHDR, CDR2 SFDVKD. The CDR3 runs 17 residues. With 3 bases removed from V and 4 bases from J, the gap between germline ends came to 18 bases. CDR3 DNA: TGTGCCACCAGTGATGGAACCGGGGCGGGGATATACAATGAGCAGTTCTTC. It translates to CATSDGTGAGIYNEQFF.

This clonotype was seen only a few times. The chain uses TRBV15 and TRBJ2-5, with 10 bases identical to TRBD2. The CDR3 is made up of 16 amino acids. Trimming removed 1 base from V and 4 bases from J; junction bases left unmatched: 6. CDR1 and CDR2 (germline): LNHNV, YYDKDF (reference sequence). DNA of the CDR3: TGTGCCACCAGCAGAGTCGGTCTAGCGGGGGCAGAGACCCAGTACTTC. It is translated as CATSRVGLAGAETQYF.

This clonotype was found a few times. The J gene is TRBJ2-3, the V gene TRBV13; 11 bases align to TRBD2. This CDR3 spans 17 amino acids. Germline assignment: CDR1 PRHDT and CDR2 FYEKMQ (reference sequence). V shed 3 bases and J 4 bases; nucleotides not matched to a gene: 9. In nucleotides, the CDR3 is TGTGCCAGCAGCTTTGAACTAGCGGGAGATGTCTCAGATACGCAGTATTTT. Its translation is CASSFELAGDVSDTQYF.